The T cell receptor beta chain described here comes from a study of cytomegalovirus exposure and HLA in healthy donors. At the level of the study: Falling in the Caucasian-associated ancestry cluster were 80% to 90% of 300 to 500 genotyped donors. Findings of the study overall: 164 TCR beta chains were listed as cytomegalovirus-associated. Donor immune exposure was known only as CMV serostatus. Later on, a genetic analysis was performed. It linked a missense variant in DCLRE1C with V- and J-gene trimming of TCR beta.

Points on this clone: Its antigen is still unknown.

PCR primers comprised 60 Vbeta and 13 Jbeta primers. Sequencing used immunoSEQ multiplex PCR; TCRdb keeps in-frame clones, though not all of them. The sample holds approximately 180,000 clones, 77% seen once. The sequenced material came from PBMCs. The receptor was derived from a woman aged 30 to 39 in good health and CMV-seropositive.

The CDR3, as DNA: TGTGCCAGCAGCCCGAGACAGGACCCTAACTATGGCTACACCTTC. Translation: CASSPRQDPNYGYTF. This sequence joins TRBV11-3 and TRBJ1-2; weak D call: TRBD1 (6 bases). The germline gives CDR1 SGHNT, CDR2 YENEEA. The CDR3 has 15 residues. V lost 5 bases and J lost 0, with 13 bases in between.